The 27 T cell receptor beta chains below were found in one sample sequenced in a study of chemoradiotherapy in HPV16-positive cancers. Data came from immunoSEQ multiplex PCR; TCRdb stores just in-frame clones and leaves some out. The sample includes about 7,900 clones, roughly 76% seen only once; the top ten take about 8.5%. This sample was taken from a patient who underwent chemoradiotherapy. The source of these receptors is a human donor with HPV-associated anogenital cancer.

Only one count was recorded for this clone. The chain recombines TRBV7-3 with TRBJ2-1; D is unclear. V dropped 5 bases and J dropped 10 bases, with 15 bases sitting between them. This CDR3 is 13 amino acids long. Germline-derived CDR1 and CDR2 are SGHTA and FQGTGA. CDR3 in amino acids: CASSPRVKGEQFF. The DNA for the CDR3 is TGTGCCAGCAGCCCTCGGGTCAAAGGGGAGCAGTTCTTC.

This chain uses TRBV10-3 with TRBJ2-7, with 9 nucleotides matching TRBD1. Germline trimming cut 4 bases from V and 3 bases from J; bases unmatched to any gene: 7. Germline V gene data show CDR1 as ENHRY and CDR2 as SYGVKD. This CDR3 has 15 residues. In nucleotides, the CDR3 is TGTGCCATCAGTGCCACCGGGACAGGGTACTACGAGCAGTACTTC. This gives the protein CAISATGTGYYEQYF.

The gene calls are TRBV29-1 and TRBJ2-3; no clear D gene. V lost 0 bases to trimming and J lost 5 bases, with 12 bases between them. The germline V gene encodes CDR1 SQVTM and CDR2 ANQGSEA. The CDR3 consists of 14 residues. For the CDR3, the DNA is TGCAGCGTTGAAGAGGGAACGACCGGAGATACGCAGTATTTT. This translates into CSVEEGTTGDTQYF.

DNA for the CDR3: TGTGCCAGCAGCTGGGCCCTAAGCGGGCGGTACAATGAGCAGTTCTTC. This sequence encodes CASSWALSGRYNEQFF. The gene calls are TRBV5-4 and TRBJ2-1, with a tentative D call TRBD2 (6 bases). The germline V gene has CDR1 SGHNT and CDR2 YYREEE (reference sequence). The V gene lost 3 bases and the J gene lost 4 bases, with 17 bases spanning the gap. The CDR3 loop spans 16 amino acids.

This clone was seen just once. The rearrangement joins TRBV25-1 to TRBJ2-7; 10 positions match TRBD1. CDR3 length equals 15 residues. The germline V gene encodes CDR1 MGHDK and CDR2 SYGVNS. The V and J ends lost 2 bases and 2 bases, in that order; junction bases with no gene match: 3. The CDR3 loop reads CASSEVGQGAYEQYF. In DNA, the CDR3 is TGTGCCAGCAGTGAAGTTGGACAGGGGGCCTACGAGCAGTACTTC.

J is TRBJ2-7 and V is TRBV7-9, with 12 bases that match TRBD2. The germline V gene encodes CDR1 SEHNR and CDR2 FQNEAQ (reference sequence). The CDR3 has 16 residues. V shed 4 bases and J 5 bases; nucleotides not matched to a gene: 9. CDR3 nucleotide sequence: TGTGCCAGCAGCTCCATACTAGCGGGGGGACCCAACGAGCAGTACTTC. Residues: CASSSILAGGPNEQYF.

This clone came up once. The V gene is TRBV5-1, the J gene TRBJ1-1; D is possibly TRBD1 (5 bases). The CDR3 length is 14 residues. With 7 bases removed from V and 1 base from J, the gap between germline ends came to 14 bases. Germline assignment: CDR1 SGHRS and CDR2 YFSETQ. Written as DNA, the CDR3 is TGCGCCAGCTACGCACGGGGCGAGAACACTGAAGCTTTCTTT. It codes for CASYARGENTEAFF.

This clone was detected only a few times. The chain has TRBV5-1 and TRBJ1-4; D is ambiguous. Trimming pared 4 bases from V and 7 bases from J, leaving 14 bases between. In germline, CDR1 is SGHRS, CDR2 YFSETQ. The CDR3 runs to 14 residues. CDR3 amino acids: CASSDTAYGEKLFF. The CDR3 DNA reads TGCGCCAGCAGCGATACAGCGTATGGTGAAAAACTGTTTTTT.

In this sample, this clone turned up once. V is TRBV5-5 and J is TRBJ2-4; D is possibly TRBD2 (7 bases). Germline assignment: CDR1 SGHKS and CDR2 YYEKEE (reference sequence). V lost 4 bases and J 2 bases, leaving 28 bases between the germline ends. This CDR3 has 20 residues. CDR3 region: CASSRGGLRGPQTSKNIQYF. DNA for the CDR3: TGTGCCAGCAGCCGAGGGGGGTTGCGGGGGCCTCAAACCTCCAAAAACATTCAGTACTTC. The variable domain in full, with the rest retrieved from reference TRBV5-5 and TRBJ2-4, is DAGVTQSPTHLIKTRGQQVTLRCSPISGHKSVSWYQQVLGQGPQFIFQYYEKEERGRGNFPDRFSARQFPNYSSELNVNALLLGDSALYLCASSRGGLRGPQTSKNIQYFGAGTRLSVL.

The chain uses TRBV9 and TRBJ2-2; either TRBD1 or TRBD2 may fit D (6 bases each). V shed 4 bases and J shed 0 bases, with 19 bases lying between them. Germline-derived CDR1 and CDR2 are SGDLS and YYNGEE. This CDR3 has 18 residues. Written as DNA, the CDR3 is TGTGCCAGCAGCCCCCGAGGGGGGCGGGAAACGAACACCGGGGAGCTGTTTTTT. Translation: CASSPRGGRETNTGELFF.

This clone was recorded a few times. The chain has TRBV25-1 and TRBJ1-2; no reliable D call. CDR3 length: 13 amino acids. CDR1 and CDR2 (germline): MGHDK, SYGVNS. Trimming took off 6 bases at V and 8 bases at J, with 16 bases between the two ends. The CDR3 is CASSKSGWEGYTF. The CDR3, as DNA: TGTGCCAGCAGCAAATCCGGGTGGGAAGGCTACACCTTC.

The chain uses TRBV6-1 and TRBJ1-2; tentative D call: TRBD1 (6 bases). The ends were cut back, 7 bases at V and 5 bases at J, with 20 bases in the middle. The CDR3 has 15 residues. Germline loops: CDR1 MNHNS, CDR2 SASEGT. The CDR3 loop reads CASTKRGDGDYGYTF. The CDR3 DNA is TGTGCCAGCACCAAAAGGGGGGACGGGGATTATGGCTACACCTTC.

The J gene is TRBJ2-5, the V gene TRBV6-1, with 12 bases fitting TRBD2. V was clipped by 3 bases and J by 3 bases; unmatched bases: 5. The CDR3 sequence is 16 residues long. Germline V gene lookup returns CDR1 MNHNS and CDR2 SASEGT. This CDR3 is CASSEPGLAGKETQYF. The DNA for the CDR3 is TGTGCCAGCAGTGAGCCCGGACTAGCGGGGAAAGAGACCCAGTACTTC.

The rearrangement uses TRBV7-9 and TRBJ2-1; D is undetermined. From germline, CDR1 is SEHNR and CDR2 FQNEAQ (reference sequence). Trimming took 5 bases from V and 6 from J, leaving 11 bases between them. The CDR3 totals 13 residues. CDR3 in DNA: TGTGCCAGCAGCAAGGACCCCGGCAATGAGCAGTTCTTC. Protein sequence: CASSKDPGNEQFF.

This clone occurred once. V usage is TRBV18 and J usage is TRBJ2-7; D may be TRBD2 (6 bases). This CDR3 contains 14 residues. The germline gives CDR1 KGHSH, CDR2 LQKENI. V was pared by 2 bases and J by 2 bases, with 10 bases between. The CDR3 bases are TGTGCCAGCTCACCAGGGACTGACACCTACGAGCAGTACTTC. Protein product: CASSPGTDTYEQYF.

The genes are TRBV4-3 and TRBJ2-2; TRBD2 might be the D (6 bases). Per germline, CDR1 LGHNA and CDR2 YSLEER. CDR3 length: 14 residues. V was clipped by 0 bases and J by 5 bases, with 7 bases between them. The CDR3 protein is CASSQEGRTGELFF. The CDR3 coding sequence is TGCGCCAGCAGCCAAGAGGGGAGGACCGGGGAGCTGTTTTTT.

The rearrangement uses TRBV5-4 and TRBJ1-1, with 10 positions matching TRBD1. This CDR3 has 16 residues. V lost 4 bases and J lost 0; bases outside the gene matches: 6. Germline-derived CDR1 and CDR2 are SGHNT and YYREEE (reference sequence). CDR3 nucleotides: TGTGCCAGCAGCATTGACAGGGGGCCGATGAACACTGAAGCTTTCTTT. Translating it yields CASSIDRGPMNTEAFF. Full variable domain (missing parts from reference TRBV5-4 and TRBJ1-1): ETGVTQSPTHLIKTRGQQVTLRCSSQSGHNTVSWYQQALGQGPQFIFQYYREEENGRGNFPPRFSGLQFPNYSSELNVNALELDDSALYLCASSIDRGPMNTEAFFGQGTRLTVV.

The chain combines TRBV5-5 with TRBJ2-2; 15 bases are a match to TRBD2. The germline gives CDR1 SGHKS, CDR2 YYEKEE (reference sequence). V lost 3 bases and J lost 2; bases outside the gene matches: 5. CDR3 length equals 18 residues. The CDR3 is CASSYGLAGGPNTGELFF. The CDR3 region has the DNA TGTGCCAGCAGCTACGGACTAGCGGGAGGGCCCAACACCGGGGAGCTGTTTTTT. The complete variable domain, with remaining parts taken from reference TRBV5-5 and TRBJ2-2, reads DAGVTQSPTHLIKTRGQQVTLRCSPISGHKSVSWYQQVLGQGPQFIFQYYEKEERGRGNFPDRFSARQFPNYSSELNVNALLLGDSALYLCASSYGLAGGPNTGELFFGEGSRLTVL.

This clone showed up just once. CDR3 sequence: CASSLVGRENTEAFF. The CDR3 nucleotides read TGCGCCAGCAGCTTGGTAGGGAGGGAGAACACTGAAGCTTTCTTT. The gene calls are TRBV5-1 and TRBJ1-1, with D uncertain. This CDR3 comprises 15 residues. The V end was cut by 0 bases, the J end by 1 base, with 10 bases between. Germline loops: CDR1 SGHRS, CDR2 YFSETQ.

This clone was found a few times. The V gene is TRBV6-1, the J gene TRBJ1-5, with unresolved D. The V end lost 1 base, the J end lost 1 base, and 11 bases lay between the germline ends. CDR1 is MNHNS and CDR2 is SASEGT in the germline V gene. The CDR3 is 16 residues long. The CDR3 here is CASSEELSRSNQPQHF. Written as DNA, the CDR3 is TGTGCCAGCAGTGAAGAATTGTCGAGGAGCAATCAGCCCCAGCATTTT.

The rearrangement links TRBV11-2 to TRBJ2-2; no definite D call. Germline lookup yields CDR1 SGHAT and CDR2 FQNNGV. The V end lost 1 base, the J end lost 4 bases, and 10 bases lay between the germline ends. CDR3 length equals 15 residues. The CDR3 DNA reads TGTGCCAGCAGCTTAGTCCGATGGACCACCGGGGAGCTGTTTTTT. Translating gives CASSLVRWTTGELFF.

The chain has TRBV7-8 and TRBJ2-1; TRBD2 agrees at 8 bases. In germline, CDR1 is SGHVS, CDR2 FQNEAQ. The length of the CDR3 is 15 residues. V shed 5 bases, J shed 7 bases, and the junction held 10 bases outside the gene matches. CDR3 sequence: CASSVERLAGNEQFF. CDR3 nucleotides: TGTGCCAGCAGCGTAGAACGCCTAGCGGGTAATGAGCAGTTCTTC.

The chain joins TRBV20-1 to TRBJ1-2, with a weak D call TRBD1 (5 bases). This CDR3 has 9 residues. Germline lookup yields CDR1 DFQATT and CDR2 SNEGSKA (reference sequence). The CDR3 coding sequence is TGCAGCCCGGGGGGTTACTACACCTTC. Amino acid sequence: CSPGGYYTF.

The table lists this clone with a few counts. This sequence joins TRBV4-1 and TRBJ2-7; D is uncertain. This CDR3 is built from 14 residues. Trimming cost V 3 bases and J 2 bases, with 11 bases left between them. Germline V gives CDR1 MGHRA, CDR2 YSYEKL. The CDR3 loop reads CASSHTQGTYEQYF. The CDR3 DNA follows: TGCGCCAGCAGCCATACTCAAGGAACCTACGAGCAGTACTTC.

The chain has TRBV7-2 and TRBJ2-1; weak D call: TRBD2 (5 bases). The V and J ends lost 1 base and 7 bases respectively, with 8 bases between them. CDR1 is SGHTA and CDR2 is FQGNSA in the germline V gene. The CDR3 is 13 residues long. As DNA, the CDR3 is TGTGCCAGCAGCTTAGTACGGGAAAATGAGCAGTTCTTC. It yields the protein CASSLVRENEQFF.

The CDR3 DNA reads as TGCGCCAGCAGTGAAAGACAGGGGGCGCGGGAAAAACTGTTTTTT. It encodes CASSERQGAREKLFF. The chain is built from TRBV10-2 and TRBJ1-4; 10 bases match TRBD1. Germline loops: CDR1 WSHSY, CDR2 SAAADI. CDR3 length: 15 residues. V lost 3 bases to trimming and J lost 8 bases; unmatched junction nucleotides: 6.

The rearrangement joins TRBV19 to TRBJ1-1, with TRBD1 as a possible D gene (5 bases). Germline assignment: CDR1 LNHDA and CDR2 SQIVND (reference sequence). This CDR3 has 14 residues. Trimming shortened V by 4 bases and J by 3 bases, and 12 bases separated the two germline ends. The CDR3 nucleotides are TGTGCCAGTAGTAGTTCCAGGGTCCACACTGAAGCTTTCTTT. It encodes CASSSSRVHTEAFF.